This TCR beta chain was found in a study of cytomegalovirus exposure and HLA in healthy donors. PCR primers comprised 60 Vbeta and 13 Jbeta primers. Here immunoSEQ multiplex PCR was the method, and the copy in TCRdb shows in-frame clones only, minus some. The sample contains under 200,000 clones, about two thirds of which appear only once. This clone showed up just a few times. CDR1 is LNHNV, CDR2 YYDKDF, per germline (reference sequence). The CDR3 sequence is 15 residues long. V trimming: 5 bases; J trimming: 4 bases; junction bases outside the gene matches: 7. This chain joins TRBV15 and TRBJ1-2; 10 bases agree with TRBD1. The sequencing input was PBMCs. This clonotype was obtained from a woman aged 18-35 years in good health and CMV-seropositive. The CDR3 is CATSRGQGGGYGYTF. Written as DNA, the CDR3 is TGTGCCACCAGCCGCGGACAGGGGGGCGGCTATGGCTACACCTTC.